Following are 18 T cell receptor beta chains from one sample sequenced in a study of identifying expanded T cells in peripheral blood. Libraries were prepared by immunoSEQ multiplex PCR; TCRdb keeps only in-frame clonotypes and omits some of them. The sample has some 76,000 clones, approximately 87% seen once. Sequenced sample: blood. The receptors derive from a person between 18 and 75 years old in good health.

The chain uses TRBV5-6 and TRBJ2-1; TRBD2 might be the D (6 bases). Trimming took 4 bases from V and 9 from J, leaving 17 bases between them. Germline-derived CDR1 and CDR2 are SGHDT and YYEEEE. The CDR3 loop spans 14 amino acids. This CDR3 is CASSRPTPGVEQFF. CDR3 DNA sequence: TGTGCCAGCAGCAGGCCTACCCCGGGGGTTGAGCAGTTCTTC. The full variable domain, rest sourced from reference TRBV5-6 and TRBJ2-1, is DAGVTQSPTHLIKTRGQQVTLRCSPKSGHDTVSWYQQALGQGPQFIFQYYEEEERQRGNFPDRFSGHQFPNYSSELNVNALLLGDSALYLCASSRPTPGVEQFFGPGTRLTVL.

The chain uses TRBV28 and TRBJ2-3; 7 bases match TRBD1. The CDR3 has 16 residues. J was trimmed by 4 bases and V by 3 bases; bases with no gene match: 10. In germline, CDR1 is MDHEN, CDR2 SYDVKM. The CDR3 is CASSFAWDSRADTQYF. In nucleotides, the CDR3 is TGTGCCAGCAGTTTTGCCTGGGACAGCCGGGCAGATACGCAGTATTTT.

This chain connects TRBV29-1 to TRBJ2-2, with TRBD2 identical over 11 bases. CDR1 and CDR2 (germline): SQVTM, ANQGSEA. The ends lost 6 bases at V and 10 bases at J; junction bases unmatched: 10. CDR3 length: 14 amino acids. The CDR3 region has the DNA TGCAGCGTAGCACTAGCGGGAGAGGGGGTGGAGCTGTTTTTT. Encoded protein: CSVALAGEGVELFF.

J is TRBJ1-1 and V is TRBV7-2; D ambiguous. Germline CDR1 and CDR2: SGHTA and FQGNSA. CDR3 length: 13 residues. V dropped 3 bases and J dropped 0 bases, with 5 bases sitting between them. The CDR3 loop reads CASSFSLNTEAFF. CDR3 nucleotides: TGTGCCAGCAGCTTTTCCCTGAACACTGAAGCTTTCTTT.

The chain recombines TRBV25-1 with TRBJ2-3; D is undetermined. The CDR3 runs to 13 residues. CDR1 and CDR2 from the germline V gene are MGHDK and SYGVNS. V lost 2 bases to trimming and J lost 5 bases, with 8 bases between them. DNA of the CDR3: TGTGCCAGCAGTGAAGCCCCAATAGATACGCAGTATTTT. Amino acid sequence: CASSEAPIDTQYF. Using reference TRBV25-1 and TRBJ2-3 for the parts outside the CDR3, the full variable domain is EADIYQTPRYLVIGTGKKITLECSQTMGHDKMYWYQQDPGMELHLIHYSYGVNSTEKGDLSSESTVSRIRTEHFPLTLESARPSHTSQYLCASSEAPIDTQYFGPGTRLTVL.

The chain carries TRBV10-3 and TRBJ2-2, with 7 positions matching TRBD1. The junction had 2 bases not matched to a gene; V was cut back by 3 bases and J by 4 bases. CDR3 size: 14 residues. In germline, CDR1 is ENHRY, CDR2 SYGVKD. The CDR3 loop is CAISEQGSTGELFF. Written as DNA, the CDR3 is TGTGCCATCAGTGAACAGGGGAGCACCGGGGAGCTGTTTTTT.

V is TRBV25-1 and J is TRBJ2-7; possibly TRBD2 for D (6 bases). Germline lookup yields CDR1 MGHDK and CDR2 SYGVNS. Trimming took off 4 bases at V and 2 bases at J, with 9 bases between the two ends. The CDR3 has 13 residues. The CDR3 loop is CASSGLVAYEQYF. The CDR3 DNA sequence: TGTGCCAGCAGTGGACTAGTAGCCTACGAGCAGTACTTC.

The genes are TRBV20-1 and TRBJ2-3; D is perhaps TRBD1 (6 bases). The CDR3 runs to 11 residues. The germline CDR1 and CDR2 sequences are DFQATT and SNEGSKA (reference sequence). V was cut by 6 bases and J by 6 bases, with 10 bases left in between. The CDR3 DNA is TGCAGTGCGGGGGCCCCTGATACGCAGTATTTT. Residues: CSAGAPDTQYF.

The CDR3 nucleotides read TGTGCCACCAGCAGCGGTATTAGCGGGGGCCAGCTGTTTTTT. Translation gives CATSSGISGGQLFF. The V gene is TRBV15, the J gene TRBJ2-2; 9 bases align to TRBD2. This CDR3 spans 14 amino acids. The V segment lost 3 bases and the J segment 12 bases; nucleotides outside the gene matches: 8. Germline V gene lookup returns CDR1 LNHNV and CDR2 YYDKDF (reference sequence).

About this clone: One end of the junction is discordant with germline, which a read error may explain. The V gene is TRBV9, the J gene TRBJ1-1; unclear D gene. Looked up from germline, CDR1 is SGDLS and CDR2 is YYNGEE. The CDR3 has 13 residues. For the CDR3, the DNA is TGTGCCAGCAGCGTAGAACTAAGGACTGACGCTTTCTTT. It codes for CASSVELRTDAFF.

The rearrangement joins TRBV29-1 to TRBJ2-7; weak D call: TRBD2 (5 bases). The CDR3 runs 12 residues. Trimming stripped 7 bases from V and 1 base from J, with 11 bases between. CDR1 SQVTM and CDR2 ANQGSEA come from the germline V gene. As DNA, the CDR3 is TGCAGCGGGAGGACTCTGTCCTACGAGCAGTACTTC. Amino acid sequence: CSGRTLSYEQYF.

The rearrangement uses TRBV11-2 and TRBJ2-1; D possibly matches TRBD1 or TRBD2 (5 bases each). From germline, CDR1 is SGHAT and CDR2 FQNNGV. Trimming left V 1 base short and J 5 bases short, with 15 bases between. There are 16 residues in the CDR3. The CDR3 nucleotides read TGTGCCAGCAGCTTAGGTGGGGGAGCGATCGACAATGAGCAGTTCTTC. This translates into CASSLGGGAIDNEQFF.

V usage is TRBV5-1 and J usage is TRBJ2-1, with D possibly being TRBD1 (6 bases). V lost 0 bases and J lost 10, with 14 bases in between. CDR1 and CDR2 from the germline V gene are SGHRS and YFSETQ. This CDR3 region has 14 residues. DNA of the CDR3: TGCGCCAGCAGCTTGGCTTCAGGGGTAGGCGAGCAGTTCTTC. Amino acids: CASSLASGVGEQFF.

The chain is built from TRBV27 and TRBJ1-1, with D unresolved. The V end lost 3 bases, the J end lost 0 bases, and 5 bases lay between the germline ends. Germline assignment: CDR1 MNHEY and CDR2 SMNVEV (reference sequence). CDR3 size: 13 residues. The CDR3 DNA reads as TGTGCCAGCAGTTTCGGTTTGAACACTGAAGCTTTCTTT. This translates into CASSFGLNTEAFF.

This clone has only one observation. The rearrangement joins TRBV2 to TRBJ2-2; 7 bases fit TRBD1. The germline V gene encodes CDR1 SNHLY and CDR2 FYNNEI. The CDR3 runs to 16 residues. J gave up 0 bases and V 4 bases, and 5 bases lay outside the gene matches. CDR3 region: CASSVDRVANTGELFF. CDR3 bases: TGTGCCAGCAGTGTTGACAGGGTTGCGAACACCGGGGAGCTGTTTTTT.

The chain uses TRBV4-1 and TRBJ1-4, with TRBD1 matching over 9 bases. This CDR3 region has 15 residues. Germline assignment: CDR1 MGHRA and CDR2 YSYEKL. The V and J ends lost 2 bases and 7 bases, in that order; junction bases with no gene match: 5. The CDR3 sequence: CASSQRDREVEKLFF. CDR3 in DNA: TGCGCCAGCAGCCAAAGGGACAGGGAGGTTGAAAAACTGTTTTTT.

The chain is built from TRBV4-3 and TRBJ2-1; unclear D gene. This CDR3 comprises 14 residues. Trimming left V 4 bases short and J 3 bases short, with 10 bases between. Germline CDR1 reads LGHNA; CDR2 reads YSLEER. CDR3 DNA: TGCGCCAGCAGCCCCCGAGGAATCTACAATGAGCAGTTCTTC. Protein sequence: CASSPRGIYNEQFF.

This chain links TRBV5-1 with TRBJ2-3; D perhaps matches TRBD1 (6 bases). The V gene lost 0 bases and the J gene lost 4 bases, with 12 bases spanning the gap. Germline assignment: CDR1 SGHRS and CDR2 YFSETQ. The CDR3 covers 15 residues. The CDR3 bases are TGCGCCAGCAGCTTGGATGTGTCAGGGGCAGATACGCAGTATTTT. It yields the protein CASSLDVSGADTQYF. The whole variable domain, remainder taken from reference TRBV5-1 and TRBJ2-3, is KAGVTQTPRYLIKTRGQQVTLSCSPISGHRSVSWYQQTPGQGLQFLFEYFSETQRNKGNFPGRFSGRQFSNSRSEMNVSTLELGDSALYLCASSLDVSGADTQYFGPGTRLTVL.